Given below is one T cell receptor delta chain in context. Within its sample, this clone is medium-sized (0.01 to 0.1%). Its antigen remains unidentified. No base quality information exists; no much larger clone differs at one position. Sequencing relied on an Illumina MiSeq. On the study's bioinformatics: For publicity analysis, the Vgamma9Vdelta2 and nonVgamma9Vdelta2 bulk CDR3 files of each subject were merged into one combined repertoire per subject. Using base R and dplyr, each CDR3 amino acid sequence was checked across 9 single-cell datasets and 10 bulk repertoires to give a publicity score ranging from 0 to 19. In TCRdb, clones were called once more from the public reads by CATT, and rows of identical DNA were later combined. None of the V and J calls come from the authors' own analysis; TCRdb made them. In this sample the table shows about 2,000 delta-chain clones, nearly 25% of which occur a single time. The top ten clonotypes cover 4% to 4.5% of the sample.

CDR1 and CDR2 are drawn from the germline V gene: TSWWSYY, QGS. The germline V and J ends show losses of 1 base and 3 bases respectively, and no gene match explains 21 bases of the junction. Spanning cysteine to phenylalanine, the CDR3 consists of 22 amino acids. Only the CDR3 DNA is retained, 66 bases long and in frame from the first base. Thymocytes were stained with Zombie NIR viability dye and antibodies against CD3 (UCHT1), TCRgammadelta (11F2), TCRVgamma9 (IMMU360) and TCRVdelta2 (IMMU389). Bulk TRD and TRG CDR3 repertoires were produced separately from sorted Vgamma9Vdelta2 and nonVgamma9Vdelta2 gammadelta thymocytes taken from human fetal and pediatric thymuses. Pediatric thymus tissue was obtained in Belgium from children undergoing cardiac surgery. The pediatric thymus donors in the study ranged in age from roughly 1 to 11 years. Thymic cell suspensions were made from fetal and post-natal thymuses as previously described. NonVgamma9Vdelta2 thymocytes were sorted as CD3+ gammadeltaTCR+ cells that did not have the Vgamma9+Vdelta2+ phenotype. Cells were sorted on a FACS Aria III cell sorter (BD Biosciences).

These data come from a study of fetal and pediatric gammadelta thymocytes (dated by TCRdb to 2022 to 2024). About the study as a whole: To strengthen a single-cell study of gammadelta thymocyte development, the researchers used bulk gammadelta thymocyte repertoires that mixed previously published data with newly generated, unpublished data. Previously published data (refs 27,28) and unpublished data were combined in the bulk gammadelta thymocyte repertoires. In total, the bulk gammadelta thymocyte repertoire set covered around 10 subjects, made up of 7 pediatric thymus donors and 3 fetal thymus donors. To increase subject numbers and strengthen the CDR3 publicity analysis, bulk TCR repertoire data were added.

Broader findings and caveats from the paper: Fetal gammadelta thymocyte repertoires were previously reported to be enriched for TRDV2, TRGV8 and TRGV9 usage, low N additions and public CDR3s compared with post-natal repertoires.

The chain was built from TRDV1 and TRDJ1; TRDD3 matches 12 bases in the middle. The receptor was isolated from a child who underwent cardiac surgery and was recorded as healthy. The sample taken for sequencing was non-Vgamma9Vdelta2 gamma-delta T cells from the thymus. Explained via the paper, the cell subset or site label denotes: CD3+gammadeltaTCR+ thymocytes not co-expressing Vgamma9 and Vdelta2. The CDR3 here reads CALGEREKYWGIQEPLSDKLIF. The DNA sequence is given as TGTGCTCTTGGGGAACGCGAAAAGTACTGGGGGATACAAGAACCCCTCTCCGATAAACTCATCTTT.